A single sample is the source of the 8 T cell receptor beta chains below, sequenced in a study of T cells in Graves' hyperthyroidism and ophthalmopathy. Template material for amplifying TCR beta CDR3 regions consisted of RNA transcripts. The HTBI primer set drove a first-round RT-PCR of the TCR CDR3. Using its own MiXCR run on the multiplex PCR reads, TCRdb lists one record per CDR3 protein. The data show roughly 500,000 distinct CDR3 sequences, roughly 14% seen once. Sequencing input: blood. The receptors shown here come from a woman between 25 and 40 years old with Graves' hyperthyroidism that later progressed to Graves' ophthalmopathy.

This clonotype was seen many times. The chain carries TRBV10-3 and TRBJ1-4, with D possibly being TRBD1 (6 bases). The CDR3 sequence is 15 residues long. Germline CDR1 ENHRY, CDR2 SYGVKD. Trimming left V 2 bases short and J 6 bases short, with 13 bases between. CDR3 protein: CAISEAGGADEKLFF. DNA of the CDR3: TGTGCCATCAGTGAGGCGGGGGGCGCGGATGAAAAACTGTTTTTT.

This clonotype was seen only a few times. This chain connects TRBV5-1 to TRBJ2-2, with TRBD1 matching 7 bases. The CDR3 runs 15 residues. Looked up from germline, CDR1 is SGHRS and CDR2 is YFSETQ. The trim removed 3 bases at V and 3 bases at J, leaving 5 bases unmatched. The CDR3 region has the DNA TGCGCCAGCAGCTCGGGACAGCACCACACCGGGGAGCTGTTTTTT. Protein product: CASSSGQHHTGELFF.

The table lists this clonotype with many counts. This chain connects TRBV29-1 to TRBJ2-3; TRBD2 agrees at 9 bases. Trimming cost V 7 bases and J 5 bases; bases outside gene matches: 13. The CDR3 is 15 amino acids. Germline CDR1 and CDR2: SQVTM and ANQGSEA. CDR3: CSARGAGGHKDTQYF. The CDR3, as DNA: TGCAGCGCCCGAGGGGCGGGAGGGCATAAAGATACGCAGTATTTT.

The table lists this clonotype with many counts. J is TRBJ1-4 and V is TRBV7-9; D unclear. V was trimmed by 7 bases and J by 8 bases, leaving 2 bases between them. Germline CDR1 and CDR2: SEHNR and FQNEAQ (reference sequence). The CDR3 consists of 9 residues. The CDR3 nucleotides are TGTGCCAGCACGGAAAAACTGTTTTTT. Translating it yields CASTEKLFF.

This clonotype was found many times. The J gene is TRBJ2-1, the V gene TRBV28, with TRBD2 identical over 9 bases. The CDR3 loop spans 19 amino acids. Losses at the gene ends were 2 bases for V and 4 bases for J; bases not matched to a gene: 15. The germline CDR1 and CDR2 sequences are MDHEN and SYDVKM. DNA of the CDR3: TGTGCCAGCAGTTTACACGGCAGGTGGGGGACTAGCAGATACAATGAGCAGTTCTTC. Translation gives CASSLHGRWGTSRYNEQFF.

The chain combines TRBV2 with TRBJ1-5, with 7 bases lining up with TRBD1. The CDR3 covers 12 residues. V shed 3 bases and J 13 bases; nucleotides not matched to a gene: 6. Germline lookup yields CDR1 SNHLY and CDR2 FYNNEI. CDR3 amino acids: CASSEGTALQHF. DNA of the CDR3: TGTGCCAGCAGTGAGGGGACAGCCCTACAGCATTTT.

The DNA for the CDR3 is TGTGCCAGCAGGGGGCAGCGGGTGGTCCATTCCTACGAGCAGTACTTC. It specifies CASRGQRVVHSYEQYF. The chain couples TRBV2 to TRBJ2-7; tentatively, D is TRBD2 (6 bases). CDR1 and CDR2 from the germline V gene are SNHLY and FYNNEI. The CDR3 length is 16 residues. V was clipped by 6 bases and J by 1 base, with 19 bases between them. Filled out from reference TRBV2 and TRBJ2-7, the complete variable domain reads EPEVTQTPSHQVTQMGQEVILRCVPISNHLYFYWYRQILGQKVEFLVSFYNNEISEKSEIFDDQFSVERPDGSNFTLKIRSTKLEDSAMYFCASRGQRVVHSYEQYFGPGTRLTVT.

A note on this clonotype: A much larger clone differs from this one at a single base, so this may be a read error. V gene TRBV7-2 combines with J gene TRBJ2-2; 7 bases agree with TRBD1. Germline V CDR1 and CDR2: SGHTA, FQGNSA. This CDR3 region has 16 residues. CDR3 amino acids: CVPPGIPGQPTGELFF. In DNA form, the CDR3 reads TGTGTCCCACCAGGAATTCCGGGACAGCCGACCGGGGAGCTGTTTTTT.